The clone carrying this T cell receptor delta chain was recorded a few times. TCRdb re-called the RT-PCR reads through CATT. Of about 10,000 delta-chain clones in the sample, 30% to 40% are singletons; the top ten hold around 2.8%. These data belong to a study of gamma-delta T cells after stem cell transplantation. Germline assignment: CDR1 TVYSNPD and CDR2 GDNSRS (reference sequence). V dropped 1 base and J dropped 0; count of bases not matched to a gene: 8. The CDR3 has 15 amino acids. Material for sequencing was gamma-delta T cells. The gene calls are TRDV3 and TRDJ1; the match to TRDD3 covers 7 bases. This receptor was obtained from a human donor. It is not recorded whose cells these are; they may come from a transplant donor. This CDR3 reads CAFTGGSRYTDKLIF. The CDR3 bases are TGTGCCTTTACCGGGGGATCCAGGTACACCGATAAACTCATCTTT. Based on the CDR3 plus reference TRDV3 and TRDJ1, the full variable domain is CDKVTQSSPDQTVASGSEVVLLCTYDTVYSNPDLFWYRIRPDYSFQFVFYGDNSRSEGADFTQGRFSVKHILTQKAFHLVISPVRTEDSATYYCAFTGGSRYTDKLIFGKGTRVTVEP.